The 27 T cell receptor beta chains reported below all come from one sample, sequenced in a study of Ad26.COV2.S vaccination and SARS-CoV-2 variants. The treatment was: 15 to 20 received Ad26.COV2.S at low or high dose, single or two shots; a few received placebo; per-sample allocation not given. Sample collection was performed on day 63 after the first vaccine or placebo injection. The data were produced by immunoSEQ multiplex PCR, yet TCRdb's version contains in-frame clones alone and is incomplete. The sample lists more than 400,000 clones, 92% occurring once. Source: peripheral blood, taken in a trial of Ad26.COV2.S vaccine versus placebo. All receptors derive from a person aged 18-65 years who received the Ad26.COV2.S COVID-19 vaccine or a placebo.

There are a few counts of this clone. The gene calls are TRBV30 and TRBJ1-5; D uncertain. V lost 8 bases, J lost 2 bases, and 13 bases lay in between. The CDR3 is made up of 13 amino acids. From germline, CDR1 is GTSNPN and CDR2 SVGIG (reference sequence). CDR3 loop: CAVGVSGNQPQHF. Written as DNA, the CDR3 is TGTGCCGTTGGGGTGTCGGGCAATCAGCCCCAGCATTTT.

The chain uses TRBV29-1 and TRBJ2-3, with 14 positions matching TRBD2. The CDR3 has 16 residues. With V trimmed by 3 bases and J by 6 bases, 8 bases remained unmatched. The V gene's germline CDR1 is SQVTM and CDR2 ANQGSEA. CDR3 DNA: TGCAGCGTTGAGGGACTAGCGGGGGCCACTCGGGATACGCAGTATTTT. This encodes CSVEGLAGATRDTQYF.

CDR3 nucleotide sequence: TGTGCCAGCAGCGTCGACCTAGGGCTCTCCTACAATGAGCAGTTCTTC. Amino acid sequence: CASSVDLGLSYNEQFF. The chain joins TRBV7-9 to TRBJ2-1; D not certain. Trimming cost V 5 bases and J 0 bases, with 14 bases left between them. CDR3 length: 16 residues. CDR1 is SEHNR, CDR2 FQNEAQ, per germline (reference sequence).

The rearrangement joins TRBV27 to TRBJ2-1, with D unclear. Trimming took 6 bases from V and 10 from J, leaving 16 bases between them. The CDR3 loop spans 13 amino acids. The germline CDR1 and CDR2 sequences are MNHEY and SMNVEV (reference sequence). The CDR3 nucleotides read TGTGCCAGCAGGCTGGCCCACCTAGGGGAGCAGTTCTTC. Its translation is CASRLAHLGEQFF.

J is TRBJ2-4 and V is TRBV7-2, with D maybe TRBD1 (5 bases). CDR1 SGHTA and CDR2 FQGNSA come from the germline V gene. V was shortened by 2 bases and J by 7 bases, with 9 bases between the two germline ends. The CDR3 covers 13 residues. CDR3 nucleotide sequence: TGTGCCAGCAGCTTATCACCAGGGAACATTCAGTACTTC. Protein product: CASSLSPGNIQYF.

The V call is TRBV29-1, the J call TRBJ2-4, with D possibly being TRBD1 (5 bases). Germline V CDR1 and CDR2: SQVTM, ANQGSEA. This CDR3 is 13 amino acids long. V shed 4 bases and J shed 7 bases, with 14 bases lying between them. The CDR3 bases are TGCAGCGTTGGGACCCAGGGTTTGAACATTCAGTACTTC. Translation gives CSVGTQGLNIQYF.

This clone was counted only a few times. V and J are TRBV7-9 and TRBJ1-2; no definite D call. The ends were cut back, 3 bases at V and 4 bases at J, with 9 bases in the middle. Germline CDR1 and CDR2: SEHNR and FQNEAQ (reference sequence). The CDR3 sequence is 13 residues long. This CDR3 reads CASSFSALYGYTF. The CDR3 DNA reads TGTGCCAGCAGCTTCAGTGCCCTCTATGGCTACACCTTC. Combining the CDR3 with reference TRBV7-9 and TRBJ1-2 gives the whole variable domain DTGVSQNPRHKITKRGQNVTFRCDPISEHNRLYWYRQTLGQGPEFLTYFQNEAQLEKSRLLSDRFSAERPKGSFSTLEIQRTEQGDSAMYLCASSFSALYGYTFGSGTRLTVV.

This clone was counted between two and nine times. The chain couples TRBV19 to TRBJ1-2, with D perhaps TRBD1 (6 bases). CDR3 length equals 14 residues. The ends were cut back, 5 bases at V and 4 bases at J, with 14 bases in the middle. Germline CDR1 LNHDA, CDR2 SQIVND (reference sequence). The CDR3 region has the DNA TGTGCCAGTAGTCTAGGACAGATGCCCTATGGCTACACCTTC. Amino acids: CASSLGQMPYGYTF.

The chain uses TRBV15 and TRBJ1-2; TRBD1 is a possible D gene (6 bases). CDR1 and CDR2 (germline): LNHNV, YYDKDF (reference sequence). This CDR3 has 14 amino acids. V lost 5 bases, J lost 6 bases, and 16 bases lay in between. CDR3 sequence (DNA): TGTGCCACCAGCCCGGAGGGGGGGGCTAATGGCTACACCTTC. Its protein is CATSPEGGANGYTF.

J is TRBJ1-2 and V is TRBV27, with TRBD1 matching over 11 bases. Per germline, CDR1 MNHEY and CDR2 SMNVEV (reference sequence). V shed 2 bases and J 3 bases; nucleotides not matched to a gene: 2. The CDR3 runs to 15 residues. The CDR3, as DNA: TGTGCCAGCAGTTTACGGACAGGGGGCGACTATGGCTACACCTTC. Its translation is CASSLRTGGDYGYTF.

The chain couples TRBV6-2 or TRBV6-3 to TRBJ2-7, with D unclear. V was trimmed by 5 bases and J by 0 bases, leaving 11 bases between them. This CDR3 has 14 residues. The V gene's germline CDR1 is MNHEY and CDR2 SVGEGT. The CDR3 protein is CASSQQESSYEQYF. CDR3 in DNA: TGTGCCAGCAGTCAACAAGAATCCTCCTACGAGCAGTACTTC.

The chain couples TRBV6-5 to TRBJ2-7; D is unresolved. This CDR3 is built from 14 residues. V gave up 2 bases and J gave up 2 bases, with 10 bases separating them. Germline CDR1 is MNHEY and CDR2 is SVGAGI. The CDR3 region has the DNA TGTGCCAGCAGTTACAGGGTATCTACCTACGAGCAGTACTTC. Protein: CASSYRVSTYEQYF.

The genes are TRBV19 and TRBJ2-2; no clear D. Trimming removed 3 bases at V and 5 bases at J, with 16 bases between. This CDR3 has 16 amino acids. The germline CDR1 and CDR2 sequences are LNHDA and SQIVND (reference sequence). In nucleotides, the CDR3 is TGTGCCAGTAGTATGTTGCCAATGGGATGGACCGGGGAGCTGTTTTTT. Its translation is CASSMLPMGWTGELFF.

The chain recombines TRBV5-4 with TRBJ2-3, with TRBD2 matching over 9 bases. Germline values: CDR1 SGHNT, CDR2 YYREEE (reference sequence). The CDR3 spans 15 residues. The V and J ends lost 4 bases and 5 bases, in that order; junction bases with no gene match: 8. The CDR3 region has the DNA TGTGCCAGCAGCCCCAGCGGGGGGCGGGGAGATACGCAGTATTTT. This encodes CASSPSGGRGDTQYF.

The rearrangement links TRBV28 to TRBJ1-5; 10 bases are shared with TRBD1. The CDR3 extends over 18 amino acids. CDR1 and CDR2 from the germline V gene are MDHEN and SYDVKM. Germline trimming cut 6 bases from V and 4 bases from J; bases unmatched to any gene: 15. The CDR3 here is CASRNMDRGYLRNQPQHF. The CDR3 DNA follows: TGTGCCAGCAGGAATATGGACAGGGGGTATTTACGGAATCAGCCCCAGCATTTT.

The gene calls are TRBV4-1 and TRBJ2-3; D is unclear. The CDR3 covers 13 residues. Trimming stripped 2 bases from V and 6 bases from J, with 9 bases between. Germline CDR1 reads MGHRA; CDR2 reads YSYEKL. CDR3 bases: TGCGCCAGCAGCCAATCTGAGGCGGATACGCAGTATTTT. As protein: CASSQSEADTQYF.

The V and J genes are TRBV6-2 or TRBV6-3 and TRBJ2-3, with D unresolved. The V gene's germline CDR1 is MNHEY and CDR2 SVGEGT. Trimming cost V 6 bases and J 2 bases, with 3 bases left between them. The CDR3 covers 11 residues. CDR3 loop: CASSLTDTQYF. CDR3 coding DNA: TGTGCCAGCAGCCTCACAGATACGCAGTATTTT.

The chain has TRBV29-1 and TRBJ1-3, with D tentatively TRBD1 (5 bases). The germline gives CDR1 SQVTM, CDR2 ANQGSEA. The germline V and J ends were trimmed by 3 bases and 4 bases, with 13 bases remaining between them. The CDR3 consists of 14 residues. The CDR3 DNA reads as TGCAGCGTTGATTCGGGGGGAGGAGGAAACACCATATATTTT. Translating it yields CSVDSGGGGNTIYF.

The V and J genes are TRBV3-1 (or the pseudogene TRBV3-2) and TRBJ2-5, with 8 bases lining up with TRBD2. This CDR3 contains 14 residues. Looked up from germline, CDR1 is LGHDT and CDR2 is YNNKEL (reference sequence). V gave up 6 bases and J gave up 1 base; unmatched junction bases: 4. The CDR3 protein is CASSLRGVQETQYF. CDR3 bases: TGTGCCAGCAGTTTGCGGGGGGTCCAAGAGACCCAGTACTTC.

V usage is TRBV12-3 or TRBV12-4 and J usage is TRBJ2-7; no clear D. Trimming took 7 bases from V and 3 from J, leaving 7 bases between them. The CDR3 is made up of 11 amino acids. CDR3 bases: TGTGCCAGCACCTCCAACTACGAGCAGTACTTC. As protein: CASTSNYEQYF.

The chain is built from TRBV7-2 and TRBJ2-5; D is ambiguous. Deletions cut 3 bases from V and 0 bases from J, with 17 bases between. Germline V gene data show CDR1 as SGHTA and CDR2 as FQGNSA. The CDR3 is 17 amino acids. The CDR3 sequence is CASSLNLWAVDQETQYF. The CDR3 coding sequence is TGTGCCAGCAGCTTGAATTTGTGGGCAGTCGACCAAGAGACCCAGTACTTC.

This chain joins TRBV18 and TRBJ1-5; no firm D call. CDR3 size: 12 residues. The V end lost 5 bases, the J end lost 5 bases, and 7 bases lay between the germline ends. Germline CDR1 is KGHSH and CDR2 is LQKENI. The CDR3 is CASSDRDQPQHF. The CDR3 bases are TGTGCCAGCTCAGATAGGGATCAGCCCCAGCATTTT.

Here the CDR3 DNA reads TGTGCCAGCAGTTTAAGGTTCCGGATAGGTGGGGATGGATCCACCGGGGAGCTGTTTTTT. Encoded protein: CASSLRFRIGGDGSTGELFF. This chain joins TRBV28 and TRBJ2-2; D uncertain. CDR3 length: 20 amino acids. V was shortened by 2 bases and J by 4 bases, with 26 bases between the two germline ends. Germline lookup yields CDR1 MDHEN and CDR2 SYDVKM.

The V and J genes are TRBV10-1 and TRBJ1-1; 10 bases are a match to TRBD1. CDR1 and CDR2 from the germline V gene are WNHNN and SYGVQD (reference sequence). The CDR3 sequence is 15 residues long. The trim removed 2 bases at V and 5 bases at J, leaving 5 bases unmatched. CDR3: CASSEQRTGGTEAFF. The CDR3 DNA follows: TGCGCCAGCAGTGAGCAACGGACAGGGGGGACTGAAGCTTTCTTT.

The chain uses TRBV6-2 or TRBV6-3 and TRBJ1-1; D perhaps matches TRBD1 (5 bases). CDR3 length equals 18 residues. Germline CDR1 is MNHEY and CDR2 is SVGEGT. The V end was cut by 3 bases, the J end by 1 base, with 21 bases between. The CDR3 sequence: CASSYTRGLLERNTEAFF. CDR3 nucleotides: TGTGCCAGCAGTTATACGCGGGGACTTCTGGAGCGGAACACTGAAGCTTTCTTT.

CDR3: CASSSGPIDKNIQYF. CDR3 DNA: TGTGCCAGCAGCTCAGGCCCTATCGACAAAAACATTCAGTACTTC. The chain links TRBV11-2 to TRBJ2-4; D not resolved. Between the trimmed V and J ends, which lost 4 bases and 3 bases, there was a span of 13 bases. Germline CDR1 reads SGHAT; CDR2 reads FQNNGV. CDR3 length: 15 amino acids.

The chain is built from TRBV9 and TRBJ1-2; 7 nucleotides match TRBD1. V trimming: 4 bases; J trimming: 0 bases; junction bases outside the gene matches: 6. CDR1 SGDLS and CDR2 YYNGEE come from the germline V gene. CDR3 length: 15 amino acids. The CDR3 loop is CASSKGQWANYGYTF. The CDR3 DNA sequence: TGTGCCAGCAGCAAGGGACAGTGGGCTAACTATGGCTACACCTTC.